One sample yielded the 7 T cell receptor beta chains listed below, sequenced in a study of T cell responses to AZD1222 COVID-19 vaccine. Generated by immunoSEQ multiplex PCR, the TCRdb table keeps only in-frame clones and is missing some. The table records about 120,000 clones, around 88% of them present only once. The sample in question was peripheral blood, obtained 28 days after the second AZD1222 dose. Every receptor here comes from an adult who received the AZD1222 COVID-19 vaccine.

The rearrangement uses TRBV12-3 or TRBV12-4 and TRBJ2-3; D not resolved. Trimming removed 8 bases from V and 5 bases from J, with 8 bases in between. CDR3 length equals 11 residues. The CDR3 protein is CASSYRDTQYF. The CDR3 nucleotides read TGTGCCAGCTCTTATAGAGATACGCAGTATTTT.

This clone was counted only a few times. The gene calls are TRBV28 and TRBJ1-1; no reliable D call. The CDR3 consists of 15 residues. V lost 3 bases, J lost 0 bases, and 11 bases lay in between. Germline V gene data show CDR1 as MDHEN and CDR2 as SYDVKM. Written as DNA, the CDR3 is TGTGCCAGCAGTTTCGAGTCCCCAATGAACACTGAAGCTTTCTTT. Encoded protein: CASSFESPMNTEAFF.

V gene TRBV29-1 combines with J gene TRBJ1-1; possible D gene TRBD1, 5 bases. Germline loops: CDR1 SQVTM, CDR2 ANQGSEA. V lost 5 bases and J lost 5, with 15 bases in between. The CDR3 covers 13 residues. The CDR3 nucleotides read TGCAGCGTTCAGATCAGGGAAGCGACTGAAGCTTTCTTT. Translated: CSVQIREATEAFF.

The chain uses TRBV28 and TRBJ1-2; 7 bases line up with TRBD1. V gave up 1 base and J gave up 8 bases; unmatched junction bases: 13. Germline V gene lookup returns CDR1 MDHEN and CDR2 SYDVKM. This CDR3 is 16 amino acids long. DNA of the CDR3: TGTGCCAGCAGTTTATATTTTTTTGAGGGGGCAGGGGGCTACACCTTC. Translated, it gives CASSLYFFEGAGGYTF.

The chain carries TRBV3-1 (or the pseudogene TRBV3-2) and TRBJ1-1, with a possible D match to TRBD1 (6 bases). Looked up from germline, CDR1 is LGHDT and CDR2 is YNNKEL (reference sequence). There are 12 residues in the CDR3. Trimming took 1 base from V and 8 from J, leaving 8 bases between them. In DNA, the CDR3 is TGTGCCAGCAGCCAAGTGGACAGAGAAGCTTTCTTT. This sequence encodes CASSQVDREAFF.

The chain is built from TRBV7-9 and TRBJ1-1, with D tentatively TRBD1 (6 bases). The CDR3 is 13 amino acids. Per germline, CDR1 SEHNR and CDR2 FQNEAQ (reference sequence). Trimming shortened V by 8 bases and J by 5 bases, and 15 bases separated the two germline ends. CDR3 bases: TGTGCCAGCTTCAGGGGAACGGGAACTGAAGCTTTCTTT. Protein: CASFRGTGTEAFF. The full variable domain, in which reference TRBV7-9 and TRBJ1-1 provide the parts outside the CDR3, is DTGVSQNPRHKITKRGQNVTFRCDPISEHNRLYWYRQTLGQGPEFLTYFQNEAQLEKSRLLSDRFSAERPKGSFSTLEIQRTEQGDSAMYLCASFRGTGTEAFFGQGTRLTVV.

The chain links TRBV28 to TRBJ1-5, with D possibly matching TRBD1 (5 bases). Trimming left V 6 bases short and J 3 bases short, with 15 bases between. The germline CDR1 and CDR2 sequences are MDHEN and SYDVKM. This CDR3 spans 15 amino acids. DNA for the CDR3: TGTGCCAGCAGGAAGGGGTCGGGGAACAATCAGCCCCAGCATTTT. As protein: CASRKGSGNNQPQHF.